Presented here are 13 T cell receptor beta chains from one specimen sequenced in a study of blood T cells in healthy people across ages. Through a sample-barcoded 5' primer and a J-beta primer mix, a second PCR was run for about 6 to 11 cycles. TCRdb fed the 5' RACE reads into MiXCR, producing one record per CDR3 protein. The repertoire has around 2 million distinct CDR3 sequences, about 39% of them found once; the top ten carry roughly 24%. Input material: blood. The receptors come from a human donor in good health.

The genes are TRBV7-2 and TRBJ1-1; a weak D match, TRBD1 (5 bases). There are 12 residues in the CDR3. Germline CDR1 SGHTA, CDR2 FQGNSA. V was trimmed by 5 bases and J by 11 bases, leaving 15 bases between them. Here the CDR3 DNA reads TGTGCCAGCAGCGCCTGGGACCCGGGGGCTTTCTTT. It yields the protein CASSAWDPGAFF.

The V gene is TRBV6-5, the J gene TRBJ2-3, with 8 bases fitting TRBD2. CDR1 is MNHEY, CDR2 SVGAGI, per germline. V shed 11 bases and J 4 bases; nucleotides not matched to a gene: 11. This CDR3 is built from 14 residues. CDR3 loop: CASRLLAVPDTQYF. CDR3 bases: TGTGCCTCCCGGTTACTAGCGGTTCCAGATACGCAGTATTTT.

The chain links TRBV7-2 to TRBJ2-1; 7 bases are shared with TRBD2. The CDR3 extends over 15 amino acids. V was clipped by 1 base and J by 6 bases; unmatched bases: 6. Germline loops: CDR1 SGHTA, CDR2 FQGNSA. The CDR3: CASSLDSGAVNEQFF. CDR3 DNA: TGTGCCAGCAGCTTAGACAGCGGGGCGGTCAATGAGCAGTTCTTC.

This clonotype was counted at least ten times. The gene calls are TRBV7-2 and TRBJ2-7, with D possibly being TRBD1 (5 bases). The germline V and J ends were trimmed by 1 base and 3 bases, with 10 bases remaining between them. CDR3 length: 14 amino acids. CDR1 and CDR2 (germline): SGHTA, FQGNSA. CDR3 protein: CASSLGQLSYEQYF. The CDR3 coding sequence is TGTGCCAGCAGCTTAGGACAGCTCAGCTACGAGCAGTACTTC.

V gene TRBV5-1 combines with J gene TRBJ2-7; TRBD1 might be the D (6 bases). Looked up from germline, CDR1 is SGHRS and CDR2 is YFSETQ. CDR3 length: 17 residues. V gave up 0 bases and J gave up 6 bases, with 22 bases separating them. The CDR3 is CASSLVASRGGKGEQYF. In DNA form, the CDR3 reads TGCGCCAGCAGCTTGGTGGCTAGCAGGGGTGGGAAGGGCGAGCAGTACTTC.

The CDR3 reads CASSNKRHQHF. CDR3 coding DNA: TGTGCCAGCAGTAATAAGAGACACCAGCATTTT. The chain recombines TRBV28 with TRBJ1-5; no reliable D call. The CDR3 has 11 amino acids. Trimming took off 5 bases at V and 12 bases at J, with 11 bases between the two ends. The V gene's germline CDR1 is MDHEN and CDR2 SYDVKM.

This chain links TRBV7-3 with TRBJ1-2, with D hard to call. The V gene lost 3 bases and the J gene lost 8 bases, with 13 bases spanning the gap. CDR1 and CDR2 from the germline V gene are SGHTA and FQGTGA. The CDR3 loop spans 13 amino acids. The CDR3 coding sequence is TGTGCCAGCAGCTTGCCGGGCTTCGGGGGCTACACCTTC. Protein sequence: CASSLPGFGGYTF. Variable domain in full (rest from reference TRBV7-3 and TRBJ1-2): GAGVSQTPSNKVTEKGKYVELRCDPISGHTALYWYRQSLGQGPEFLIYFQGTGAADDSGLPNDRFFAVRPEGSVSTLKIQRTERGDSAVYLCASSLPGFGGYTFGSGTRLTVV.

The chain carries TRBV4-3 and TRBJ1-1; no clear D gene. In germline, CDR1 is LGHNA, CDR2 YSLEER. Between the trimmed V and J ends, which lost 0 bases and 2 bases, there was a span of 10 bases. CDR3 size: 15 residues. In DNA form, the CDR3 reads TGCGCCAGCAGCCAAGATGAGGCGGGAAACACTGAAGCTTTCTTT. It encodes CASSQDEAGNTEAFF.

This clonotype was observed a few times. This chain's CDR3 is CASSPRTGANSPLHF. The CDR3 DNA reads TGTGCCAGCAGCCCGAGGACAGGGGCTAATTCACCCCTCCACTTT. The V and J genes are TRBV7-2 and TRBJ1-6, with 9 bases identical to TRBD1. V gave up 5 bases and J gave up 6 bases; unmatched junction bases: 5. CDR1 SGHTA and CDR2 FQGNSA come from the germline V gene. There are 15 residues in the CDR3.

The gene calls are TRBV4-3 and TRBJ2-7; 8 nucleotides align to TRBD1. The DNA end is a closer match to TRBJ2-5, so the J assignment may be wrong. CDR1 is LGHNA, CDR2 YSLEER, per germline. This CDR3 is 15 amino acids long. The CDR3 coding sequence is TGCGCCAGCAGCCGAAATCAGGGGGCCGGAGGGACCCAGTACTTC. Encoded protein: CASSRNQGAGGTQYF.

In its sample, this clonotype was seen a few times. V usage is TRBV4-3 and J usage is TRBJ2-3; 14 positions agree with TRBD2. This CDR3 has 16 residues. Trimming cost V 4 bases and J 6 bases; bases outside gene matches: 6. The germline CDR1 and CDR2 sequences are LGHNA and YSLEER. Here the CDR3 DNA reads TGCGCCAGCAGCCTCCAACGGACTAGCGGGGGGGATACGCAGTATTTT. Translation: CASSLQRTSGGDTQYF.

CDR3 DNA sequence: TGCAGTGCTCGAGTGACTAGCGGGGCCTTGTACGAGCAGTACTTC. Its protein is CSARVTSGALYEQYF. The chain uses TRBV20-1 and TRBJ2-7; 11 bases align to TRBD2. Germline loops: CDR1 DFQATT, CDR2 SNEGSKA (reference sequence). V gave up 5 bases and J gave up 4 bases; unmatched junction bases: 10. The CDR3 extends over 15 amino acids.

The V call is TRBV7-2, the J call TRBJ2-3, with D perhaps matching TRBD1 (5 bases). V was cut by 3 bases and J by 4 bases, with 14 bases left in between. CDR1 and CDR2 (germline): SGHTA, FQGNSA. CDR3 length: 15 amino acids. CDR3 coding DNA: TGTGCCAGCAGCTTGGGGCCCGCACAAGCAGATACGCAGTATTTT. Translation gives CASSLGPAQADTQYF.